The 15 T cell receptor beta chains given below trace back to one sample, sequenced in a study of T-cell memory formation after mild COVID-19. MiXCR, applied by TCRdb to the 5' RACE reads, yields one record per CDR3 protein. The table records roughly 620,000 distinct CDR3 sequences, under 20% of them present only once. Sequencing input: PBMCs or a T cell subset sorted from them (not recorded which). These receptors originate from an adult woman who had mild COVID-19 (a few samples of this study predate the infection). Cell type and time point are not known.

V and J are TRBV7-2 and TRBJ2-1; no reliable D call. V was shortened by 9 bases and J by 8 bases, with 17 bases between the two germline ends. The CDR3 has 13 amino acids. Germline CDR1 and CDR2: SGHTA and FQGNSA. CDR3 coding DNA: TGTGCCAGTCGCCGAGGTTGGGAAGATGAGCAGTTCTTC. This gives the protein CASRRGWEDEQFF.

This clonotype showed up just a few times. This CDR3 reads CSVEEGPNIQYF. For the CDR3, the DNA is TGCAGCGTTGAAGAGGGCCCAAACATTCAGTACTTC. This sequence joins TRBV29-1 and TRBJ2-4; D is unresolved. Germline V gene sequence: CDR1 SQVTM, CDR2 ANQGSEA. Trimming cost V 0 bases and J 6 bases, with 6 bases left between them. CDR3 length equals 12 residues.

This chain uses TRBV15 with TRBJ2-5; perhaps TRBD1 as D (6 bases). V lost 2 bases and J 4 bases, leaving 11 bases between the germline ends. The CDR3 consists of 14 residues. The germline gives CDR1 LNHNV, CDR2 YYDKDF (reference sequence). The CDR3 DNA reads TGTGCCACCAGCAGACAGGGGAGTGGAGAGACCCAGTACTTC. This sequence encodes CATSRQGSGETQYF.

This clonotype was counted only a few times. V and J are TRBV15 and TRBJ2-7, with TRBD2 identical over 11 bases. V shed 0 bases and J 0 bases; nucleotides not matched to a gene: 4. CDR3 size: 17 residues. The germline CDR1 and CDR2 sequences are LNHNV and YYDKDF (reference sequence). This CDR3 is CATSRDLTSGSSYEQYF. DNA for the CDR3: TGTGCCACCAGCAGAGACCTAACTAGCGGGAGCTCCTACGAGCAGTACTTC.

V and J are TRBV20-1 and TRBJ2-5; tentatively, D is TRBD2 (6 bases). Germline V gene sequence: CDR1 DFQATT, CDR2 SNEGSKA (reference sequence). This CDR3 contains 13 residues. V lost 5 bases to trimming and J lost 5 bases, with 15 bases between them. The CDR3: CSAPGTGKETQYF. CDR3 DNA: TGCAGTGCTCCTGGGACTGGGAAGGAGACCCAGTACTTC.

This clonotype was detected a few times. The V gene is TRBV12-3 or TRBV12-4, the J gene TRBJ2-5, with D possibly being TRBD1 or TRBD2 (7 bases each). This CDR3 is built from 15 residues. V lost 4 bases and J lost 4, with 16 bases in between. The CDR3 here is CASSSVDREGETQYF. As DNA, the CDR3 is TGTGCCAGCAGTTCTGTAGACAGGGAGGGAGAGACCCAGTACTTC.

This rearrangement joins TRBV10-3 to TRBJ2-2; D gene ambiguous. The CDR3 extends over 13 amino acids. Germline V CDR1 and CDR2: ENHRY, SYGVKD. V lost 4 bases, J lost 5 bases, and 8 bases lay in between. The CDR3 is CAISGAVTGELFF. As DNA, the CDR3 is TGTGCCATCAGTGGTGCAGTGACCGGGGAGCTGTTTTTT.

The V gene is TRBV6-2 or TRBV6-3, the J gene TRBJ2-7; 13 nucleotides match TRBD2. Per the germline V gene, CDR1 is MNHEY and CDR2 is SVGEGT. CDR3 length: 15 amino acids. Trimming took 6 bases from V and 1 from J; bases not matched to a gene: 3. The CDR3 region has the DNA TGTGCCAGCAGACGACTAGCGGGAGGTTCCTACGAGCAGTACTTC. Its protein product is CASRRLAGGSYEQYF.

This clonotype has only a few counts. The J gene is TRBJ2-6, the V gene TRBV28, with D possibly matching TRBD1 (6 bases). V was trimmed by 10 bases and J by 0 bases, leaving 10 bases between them. The CDR3 has 14 amino acids. Per the germline V gene, CDR1 is MDHEN and CDR2 is SYDVKM. The CDR3 loop is CAITGSSGANVLTF. The CDR3 nucleotides are TGTGCCATCACAGGGTCCTCTGGGGCCAACGTCCTGACTTTC.

This clonotype was seen more than once but under ten times. The rearrangement uses TRBV27 and TRBJ2-7; 13 bases line up with TRBD2. Unmatched junction bases numbered 7, after V lost 5 bases and J lost 12 bases. The CDR3 consists of 13 residues. Germline CDR1 reads MNHEY; CDR2 reads SMNVEV (reference sequence). The CDR3 DNA reads as TGTGCCAGCAGTCTTACTAGCGGGAGGGTTTCGTACTTC. Translated, it gives CASSLTSGRVSYF.

This rearrangement joins TRBV5-1 to TRBJ2-3; D gene uncertain. The germline V gene encodes CDR1 SGHRS and CDR2 YFSETQ. With 1 base removed from V and 2 bases from J, the gap between germline ends came to 5 bases. The CDR3 has 13 amino acids. CDR3 sequence (DNA): TGCGCCAGCAGCTTGACTATCACAGATACGCAGTATTTT. This encodes CASSLTITDTQYF.

There are many counts of this clonotype. The chain links TRBV5-4 to TRBJ2-3; 7 positions match TRBD1. The J segment lost 6 bases and the V segment lost 0 bases, leaving 4 bases of the junction unmatched. The CDR3 contains 14 residues. Germline loops: CDR1 SGHNT, CDR2 YYREEE (reference sequence). The CDR3 DNA reads TGTGCCAGCAGCTTGGGACAGGGTGGGGATACGCAGTATTTT. Translated: CASSLGQGGDTQYF.

This clonotype was picked up a small number of times. The chain uses TRBV29-1 and TRBJ2-7; weak D call: TRBD2 (6 bases). From germline, CDR1 is SQVTM and CDR2 ANQGSEA. V was shortened by 4 bases and J by 7 bases, with 20 bases between the two germline ends. This CDR3 is 14 amino acids long. The CDR3 DNA reads as TGCAGCGTTGGAGGCGGGACTGGTACGGGTGAGCAGTACTTC. Translation gives CSVGGGTGTGEQYF.

In its sample, this clonotype was seen many times. CDR3 coding DNA: TGTGCCAGCTCACCAAGGACAGGGTCCTTATCTGGGGCCAACGTCCTGACTTTC. Protein: CASSPRTGSLSGANVLTF. The chain is built from TRBV18 and TRBJ2-6; 8 bases are shared with TRBD1. The CDR3 consists of 18 residues. CDR1 and CDR2 from the germline V gene are KGHSH and LQKENI. The V and J ends lost 2 bases and 1 base, in that order; junction bases with no gene match: 7. The entire variable domain, with the rest obtained from reference TRBV18 and TRBJ2-6, is as follows: NAGVMQNPRHLVRRRGQEARLRCSPMKGHSHVYWYRQLPEEGLKFMVYLQKENIIDESGMPKERFSAEFPKEGPSILRIQQVVRGDSAAYFCASSPRTGSLSGANVLTFGAGSRLTVL.

Many counts were recorded for this clonotype. The chain is built from TRBV12-3 or TRBV12-4 and TRBJ2-7, with 8 bases fitting TRBD1. The CDR3 loop spans 13 amino acids. V trimming: 5 bases; J trimming: 6 bases; junction bases outside the gene matches: 6. This chain's CDR3 is CASSPDRDGEQYF. CDR3 nucleotide sequence: TGTGCCAGCAGTCCGGACAGGGACGGCGAGCAGTACTTC.